Reported below is one T cell receptor (beta chain). Antigen specificity is unknown. It may be a read error: a sequence one base away is much more abundant. Looked up from germline, CDR1 is SQVTM and CDR2 is ANQGSEA. The CDR3 runs 14 residues. This sample was taken from a study of response to subunit inactivated influenza vaccine. Findings of the study overall: Each seasonal influenza vaccination recruits few new T cells, the authors suggested.

TCRdb re-called the RT-PCR reads through MiXCR, storing one row per CDR3 protein. Here the sample spans about 500,000 distinct CDR3 sequences, 15% to 20% being singletons. The sequences come from CD4+ T cells sorted from PBMCs, collected roughly 24 months after vaccination. The receptor was isolated from a man aged 50 to 75 who received an inactivated influenza vaccine. The chain employs TRBV29-1 and TRBJ2-1; 8 bases map to TRBD1. The DNA for the CDR3 is TGCAGCGTTATAAGGCAGGGGGCATCCAATAAGCAGTTCTTC. Translation gives CSVIRQGASNKQFF.